The present TCR beta chain was sequenced within a study of blood T cell repertoires in COVID-19. Overall study context: Samples came from the United States, Italy and Spain, spanning acute and convalescent COVID-19. From T cells, B-cell-depleted T cells, or PBMCs came the material, which was cDNA or gDNA.

V lost 5 bases, J lost 6 bases, and 4 bases stayed unmatched. This CDR3 has 14 amino acids. Per germline, CDR1 LGHNA and CDR2 YNFKEQ. The cohort comprised adults aged about 18 to 100 years residing in about two dozen US areas. Each participant's cohort was designated according to participant-reported clinical history. Profiling relied on immunoSEQ multiplex PCR, and the TCRdb table lists in-frame clones only, not all of them. The table has around 300,000 clones, around 87% seen once. This TCR was sampled from a woman aged 25 to 39 who had recovered from COVID-19. The sequenced sample was PBMCs or T cells enriched from blood (not recorded which). V gene TRBV4-2 combines with J gene TRBJ2-2, with TRBD1 identical over 9 bases. The CDR3 DNA follows: TGTGCCAGCAGCGCGGGACAGGGCGCCGGGGAGCTGTTTTTT. It specifies CASSAGQGAGELFF.